Presented here are 30 T cell receptor beta chains from one specimen sequenced in a study of breast tumors, draining lymph nodes, adjacent tissues. TCRdb called the multiplex PCR reads again in MiXCR, with one record for every CDR3 protein. The sample lists 150,000 to 200,000 distinct CDR3 sequences; around a third were seen once. The lymph nodes were axillary draining lymph nodes from breast cancer patients. Sequenced: axillary lymph node tissue. These receptors were taken from a female donor with breast cancer. Some clones in this sample may be carry-over from other donors' samples.

This clonotype was seen many times. The chain recombines TRBV12-3 or TRBV12-4 with TRBJ1-2; the D gene is possibly TRBD1 (5 bases). This CDR3 has 13 amino acids. V lost 5 bases and J 4 bases, leaving 11 bases between the germline ends. In nucleotides, the CDR3 is TGTGCCAGCAGTCCGCCGGACATCTATGGCTACACCTTC. Its translation is CASSPPDIYGYTF.

This clonotype showed up many times. This clone may be a read error of a much larger clone one base away. Here the CDR3 omits its conserved ending phenylalanine or tryptophan, so a read error is the likely source. This chain joins TRBV14 and TRBJ2-1; D gene uncertain. CDR1 and CDR2 (germline): SGHDN, FVKESK. CDR3 length: 13 residues. Between the trimmed V and J ends, which lost 2 bases and 9 bases, there was a span of 11 bases. CDR3 sequence (DNA): TGTGCCAGCAGCCAAACAATGGAAGGTGAGCAGTTCTCC. Protein: CASSQTMEGEQFS.

The rearrangement links TRBV6-5 to TRBJ1-5; D possibly corresponds to TRBD1 (5 bases). Germline assignment: CDR1 MNHEY and CDR2 SVGAGI. The CDR3 covers 14 residues. Deletions cut 6 bases from V and 3 bases from J, with 12 bases between. CDR3: CASRGSGPNQPQHF. The CDR3 DNA reads as TGTGCCAGCAGGGGTTCGGGGCCCAATCAGCCCCAGCATTTT.

The chain combines TRBV5-1 with TRBJ1-2; TRBD1 aligns across 7 bases. The CDR3 spans 14 residues. CDR1 is SGHRS and CDR2 is YFSETQ in the germline V gene. V gave up 4 bases and J gave up 3 bases; unmatched junction bases: 6. The CDR3 DNA reads TGCGCCAGCAGCATTGAAGGACAGGACTATGGCTACACCTTC. Translating it yields CASSIEGQDYGYTF.

This clonotype showed up many times. V gene TRBV9 combines with J gene TRBJ2-2; 8 bases map to TRBD2. The CDR3 covers 17 residues. Germline V lookup: CDR1 SGDLS, CDR2 YYNGEE. Trimming removed 0 bases from V and 1 base from J; junction bases left unmatched: 5. The chain's CDR3 is CASSVVTSGGNTGELFF. The CDR3 region has the DNA TGTGCCAGCAGCGTAGTAACTAGCGGTGGGAACACCGGGGAGCTGTTTTTT.

Regarding this clonotype: This may come from a read error, since a much larger clone is one base off. The conserved closing phenylalanine or tryptophan is absent in this CDR3, likely reflecting a read error. This rearrangement joins TRBV7-2 to TRBJ1-1; the match to TRBD1 covers 7 bases. The CDR3 loop spans 13 amino acids. V lost 6 bases to trimming and J lost 3 bases; unmatched junction nucleotides: 4. In germline, CDR1 is SGHTA, CDR2 FQGNSA. The CDR3 bases are TGTGCCAGCAGGGCAGGGGGTGACACTGAAGCTTTCTTG. This gives the protein CASRAGGDTEAFL.

Details on this clonotype: This may arise from a read error, as a much more abundant clone is one base away. The chain combines TRBV2 with TRBJ2-7; 8 nucleotides match TRBD2. CDR3 size: 15 residues. Germline V gene data show CDR1 as SNHLY and CDR2 as FYNNEI. After removal of 8 bases from V and 2 bases from J, the junction contained 11 bases not matched to a gene. This CDR3 is CASPPGSSGAYEQYF. For the CDR3, the DNA is TGTGCCAGCCCACCCGGTAGTAGCGGGGCCTACGAGCAGTACTTC. The full variable domain, in which reference TRBV2 and TRBJ2-7 provide the parts outside the CDR3, is EPEVTQTPSHQVTQMGQEVILRCVPISNHLYFYWYRQILGQKVEFLVSFYNNEISEKSEIFDDQFSVERPDGSNFTLKIRSTKLEDSAMYFCASPPGSSGAYEQYFGPGTRLTVT.

In this sample, this clonotype turned up many times. This chain uses TRBV9 with TRBJ1-3; D may be TRBD1 (5 bases). The germline CDR1 and CDR2 sequences are SGDLS and YYNGEE. Between the trimmed V and J ends, which lost 2 bases and 0 bases, there was a span of 6 bases. The length of the CDR3 is 14 residues. This CDR3 is CASSVDNSGNTIYF. DNA of the CDR3: TGTGCCAGCAGCGTGGACAACTCTGGAAACACCATATATTTT.

The V gene is TRBV15, the J gene TRBJ1-2, with 8 bases that match TRBD1. Unmatched junction bases numbered 10, after V lost 2 bases and J lost 8 bases. From germline, CDR1 is LNHNV and CDR2 YYDKDF (reference sequence). The CDR3 runs 15 residues. CDR3 loop: CATSRMDRAPGGYTF. In DNA, the CDR3 is TGTGCCACCAGCAGAATGGACAGGGCCCCAGGAGGCTACACCTTC.

Remarks on this clonotype: This could be a read error, since a much larger clone is one nucleotide away. V gene TRBV28 combines with J gene TRBJ1-6; D is unresolved. The CDR3 extends over 13 amino acids. Looked up from germline, CDR1 is MDHEN and CDR2 is SYDVKM. Trimming stripped 5 bases from V and 10 bases from J, with 12 bases between. The CDR3 here is CASSRLRRSPLHF. CDR3 in DNA: TGTGCCAGCAGTCGACTTCGCAGATCACCCCTCCACTTT. The variable domain in full, with the rest retrieved from reference TRBV28 and TRBJ1-6, is DVKVTQSSRYLVKRTGEKVFLECVQDMDHENMFWYRQDPGLGLRLIYFSYDVKMKEKGDIPEGYSVSREKKERFSLILESASTNQTSMYLCASSRLRRSPLHFGNGTRLTVT.

This clonotype has at least ten counts. The chain links TRBV30 to TRBJ2-5; 8 nucleotides agree with TRBD2. The CDR3 contains 11 residues. The V and J ends lost 4 bases and 5 bases, in that order; junction bases with no gene match: 0. Per the germline V gene, CDR1 is GTSNPN and CDR2 is SVGIG (reference sequence). CDR3: CAWTSGETQYF. The CDR3 bases are TGTGCCTGGACTAGCGGGGAGACCCAGTACTTC.

This clonotype occurred many times. The CDR3 reads CASSQHRGRQVEQYF. The CDR3, as DNA: TGTGCCAGCAGCCAGCACAGGGGTCGACAGGTGGAGCAGTACTTC. The rearrangement uses TRBV3-1 and TRBJ2-7; TRBD1 matches at 7 bases. The V gene end was trimmed by 3 bases and the J gene end by 7 bases; junction bases not matched to a gene: 12. This CDR3 is 15 amino acids long. Germline V gene sequence: CDR1 LGHDT, CDR2 YNNKEL (reference sequence).

The chain is built from TRBV2 and TRBJ2-3; a possible D gene is TRBD2 (6 bases). V was shortened by 3 bases and J by 1 base, with 14 bases between the two germline ends. The V gene's germline CDR1 is SNHLY and CDR2 FYNNEI. The CDR3 loop spans 16 amino acids. The CDR3 coding sequence is TGTGCCAGCAGTGACGTATCGGGAGTTGGCACAGATACGCAGTATTTT. Its translation: CASSDVSGVGTDTQYF.

The J gene is TRBJ1-5, the V gene TRBV25-1, with TRBD1 identical over 7 bases. Trimming cost V 2 bases and J 5 bases; bases outside gene matches: 9. The CDR3 sequence is 16 residues long. Germline lookup yields CDR1 MGHDK and CDR2 SYGVNS. The DNA of the CDR3 is TGTGCCAGCAGTGAAACCCCGGGACAGCGATATCAGCCCCAGCATTTT. Translating gives CASSETPGQRYQPQHF.

This clonotype has just a few counts. CDR3 protein: CASSPPPGVDTEAFF. CDR3 DNA sequence: TGCGCCAGCAGCCCCCCACCTGGGGTGGACACTGAAGCTTTCTTT. This rearrangement joins TRBV4-1 to TRBJ1-1; D not resolved. Trimming removed 4 bases from V and 3 bases from J, with 15 bases in between. In germline, CDR1 is MGHRA, CDR2 YSYEKL. This CDR3 is built from 15 residues.

This clonotype was counted at least ten times. This rearrangement joins TRBV29-1 to TRBJ2-6; TRBD1 agrees at 10 bases. Germline loops: CDR1 SQVTM, CDR2 ANQGSEA. The CDR3 runs 16 residues. The V gene end was trimmed by 5 bases and the J gene end by 1 base; junction bases not matched to a gene: 5. The DNA of the CDR3 is TGCAGCGTTCTCGACAGGGGGCTTTCTGGGGCCAACGTCCTGACTTTC. Amino acid sequence: CSVLDRGLSGANVLTF.

This clonotype was seen many times. The chain combines TRBV7-6 with TRBJ2-7; 8 positions match TRBD2. The CDR3 runs 18 residues. V shed 6 bases and J 2 bases; nucleotides not matched to a gene: 18. Germline CDR1 and CDR2: SGHVS and FNYEAQ. The CDR3 loop reads CASSFPAGGTTSTYEQYF. CDR3 sequence (DNA): TGTGCCAGCAGTTTCCCGGCGGGGGGAACCACCTCAACCTACGAGCAGTACTTC.

This clonotype showed up just once. A much larger clone is a single base away; this may be a read error. This chain links TRBV6-4 with TRBJ1-5, with a weak D call TRBD1 (5 bases). Trimming pared 5 bases from V and 9 bases from J, leaving 20 bases between. There are 15 residues in the CDR3. The germline V gene has CDR1 MRHNA and CDR2 SNTAGT. The CDR3: CASSLYWPSRGPQHF. In DNA form, the CDR3 reads TGTGCCAGCAGTTTATATTGGCCCTCGAGGGGGCCCCAGCATTTT.

This clonotype was observed many times. CDR3 amino acids: CASSIRGPNTGELFF. CDR3 in DNA: TGCGCCAGCAGTATCCGCGGACCGAACACCGGGGAGCTGTTTTTT. The genes are TRBV5-1 and TRBJ2-2; D is unresolved. The CDR3 is 15 residues long. CDR1 and CDR2 from the germline V gene are SGHRS and YFSETQ. The V end was cut by 5 bases, the J end by 0 bases, with 11 bases between.

The chain combines TRBV29-1 with TRBJ2-1, with 11 nucleotides matching TRBD2. V shed 4 bases, J shed 9 bases, and the junction held 8 bases outside the gene matches. The CDR3 has 14 residues. Germline V gives CDR1 SQVTM, CDR2 ANQGSEA. CDR3 nucleotide sequence: TGCAGCGTTGGTTCACTAGCGGGAGCAGTTGAGCAGTTCTTC. It codes for CSVGSLAGAVEQFF.

In its sample, this clonotype was seen many times. V usage is TRBV12-3 or TRBV12-4 and J usage is TRBJ1-4; no firm D call. V gave up 3 bases and J gave up 2 bases, with 10 bases separating them. The CDR3 consists of 15 residues. CDR3 in amino acids: CASSFRRGTNEKLFF. CDR3 nucleotides: TGTGCCAGCAGTTTCCGCCGGGGTACTAATGAAAAACTGTTTTTT.

Comments on this clonotype: With a much larger clone just one base away, this may be a read error. CDR3 in amino acids: CASSLRNGENTEASF. The CDR3 DNA reads TGTGCCAGCAGCTTAAGAAATGGTGAGAACACTGAAGCTTCCTTT. The chain combines TRBV7-8 with TRBJ1-1; D gene ambiguous. This CDR3 has 15 amino acids. The germline CDR1 and CDR2 sequences are SGHVS and FQNEAQ.

V is TRBV4-2 and J is TRBJ2-2, with 8 bases identical to TRBD2. Germline trimming cut 0 bases from V and 4 bases from J; bases unmatched to any gene: 4. CDR3 length equals 16 residues. Looked up from germline, CDR1 is LGHNA and CDR2 is YNFKEQ. The CDR3 loop reads CASSQDASGGTGELFF. The DNA of the CDR3 is TGTGCCAGCAGCCAAGATGCCAGCGGGGGCACCGGGGAGCTGTTTTTT.

As regards this clonotype: This likely comes from a read error, as the CDR3 has no conserved phenylalanine or tryptophan at its end. This chain's CDR3 is CSVKMRRTGGRDQETQYL. CDR3 bases: TGCAGCGTTAAAATGAGACGGACAGGGGGCCGTGACCAAGAGACCCAGTACCTC. The J gene is TRBJ2-5, the V gene TRBV29-1, with 11 positions matching TRBD1. Per the germline V gene, CDR1 is SQVTM and CDR2 is ANQGSEA. This CDR3 contains 18 residues. V shed 5 bases and J 0 bases; nucleotides not matched to a gene: 14.

This clonotype appeared many times. The rearrangement uses TRBV7-8 and TRBJ2-7; D ambiguous. The CDR3 runs 14 residues. V lost 0 bases, J lost 0 bases, and 6 bases lay in between. Germline V gene lookup returns CDR1 SGHVS and CDR2 FQNEAQ. CDR3 residues: CASSLANSSYEQYF. The CDR3 DNA reads TGTGCCAGCAGCTTAGCCAACAGCTCCTACGAGCAGTACTTC.

This clonotype was seen ten or more times. The chain joins TRBV19 to TRBJ1-2, with 8 bases fitting TRBD1. Trimming cost V 1 base and J 2 bases; bases outside gene matches: 3. The CDR3 runs 15 residues. Germline assignment: CDR1 LNHDA and CDR2 SQIVND (reference sequence). CDR3 amino acids: CASSIVGQGNYGYTF. The CDR3 nucleotides read TGTGCCAGTAGTATAGTAGGACAGGGAAACTATGGCTACACCTTC.

The rearrangement uses TRBV15 and TRBJ2-1; the match to TRBD2 covers 8 bases. This CDR3 spans 16 amino acids. The V gene end was trimmed by 0 bases and the J gene end by 4 bases; junction bases not matched to a gene: 5. CDR1 and CDR2 (germline): LNHNV, YYDKDF (reference sequence). The CDR3 sequence: CATSREVAGRYNEQFF. The CDR3 DNA sequence: TGTGCCACCAGCAGAGAGGTAGCGGGGAGGTACAATGAGCAGTTCTTC.

The rearrangement uses TRBV20-1 and TRBJ1-4; perhaps TRBD1 as D (5 bases). Looked up from germline, CDR1 is DFQATT and CDR2 is SNEGSKA (reference sequence). The CDR3 has 14 residues. V lost 6 bases to trimming and J lost 8 bases, with 19 bases between them. DNA for the CDR3: TGCAGTGCCAGGTTACAGGTGGCGCGAGAAAAACTGTTTTTT. Translating gives CSARLQVAREKLFF.

In the case of this clonotype: Sequence at one end of the junction differs from germline and may be a read error. V is TRBV6-5 and J is TRBJ2-7; no reliable D call. The CDR3 has 12 amino acids. Germline CDR1 and CDR2: MNHEY and SVGAGI. The CDR3 DNA sequence: TGCGCCAGCACCTCAGGCACCTACGACCAGTACTTC. Protein product: CASTSGTYDQYF.

The table lists this clonotype with a few counts. The chain has TRBV6-2 or TRBV6-3 and TRBJ2-1, with D unclear. Germline lookup yields CDR1 MNHEY and CDR2 SVGEGT. The CDR3 contains 15 residues. The V end was cut by 6 bases, the J end by 0 bases, with 12 bases between. The CDR3 protein is CASRLSLSSYNEQFF. The CDR3 nucleotides read TGTGCCAGCAGACTCAGCCTGAGCTCCTACAATGAGCAGTTCTTC.